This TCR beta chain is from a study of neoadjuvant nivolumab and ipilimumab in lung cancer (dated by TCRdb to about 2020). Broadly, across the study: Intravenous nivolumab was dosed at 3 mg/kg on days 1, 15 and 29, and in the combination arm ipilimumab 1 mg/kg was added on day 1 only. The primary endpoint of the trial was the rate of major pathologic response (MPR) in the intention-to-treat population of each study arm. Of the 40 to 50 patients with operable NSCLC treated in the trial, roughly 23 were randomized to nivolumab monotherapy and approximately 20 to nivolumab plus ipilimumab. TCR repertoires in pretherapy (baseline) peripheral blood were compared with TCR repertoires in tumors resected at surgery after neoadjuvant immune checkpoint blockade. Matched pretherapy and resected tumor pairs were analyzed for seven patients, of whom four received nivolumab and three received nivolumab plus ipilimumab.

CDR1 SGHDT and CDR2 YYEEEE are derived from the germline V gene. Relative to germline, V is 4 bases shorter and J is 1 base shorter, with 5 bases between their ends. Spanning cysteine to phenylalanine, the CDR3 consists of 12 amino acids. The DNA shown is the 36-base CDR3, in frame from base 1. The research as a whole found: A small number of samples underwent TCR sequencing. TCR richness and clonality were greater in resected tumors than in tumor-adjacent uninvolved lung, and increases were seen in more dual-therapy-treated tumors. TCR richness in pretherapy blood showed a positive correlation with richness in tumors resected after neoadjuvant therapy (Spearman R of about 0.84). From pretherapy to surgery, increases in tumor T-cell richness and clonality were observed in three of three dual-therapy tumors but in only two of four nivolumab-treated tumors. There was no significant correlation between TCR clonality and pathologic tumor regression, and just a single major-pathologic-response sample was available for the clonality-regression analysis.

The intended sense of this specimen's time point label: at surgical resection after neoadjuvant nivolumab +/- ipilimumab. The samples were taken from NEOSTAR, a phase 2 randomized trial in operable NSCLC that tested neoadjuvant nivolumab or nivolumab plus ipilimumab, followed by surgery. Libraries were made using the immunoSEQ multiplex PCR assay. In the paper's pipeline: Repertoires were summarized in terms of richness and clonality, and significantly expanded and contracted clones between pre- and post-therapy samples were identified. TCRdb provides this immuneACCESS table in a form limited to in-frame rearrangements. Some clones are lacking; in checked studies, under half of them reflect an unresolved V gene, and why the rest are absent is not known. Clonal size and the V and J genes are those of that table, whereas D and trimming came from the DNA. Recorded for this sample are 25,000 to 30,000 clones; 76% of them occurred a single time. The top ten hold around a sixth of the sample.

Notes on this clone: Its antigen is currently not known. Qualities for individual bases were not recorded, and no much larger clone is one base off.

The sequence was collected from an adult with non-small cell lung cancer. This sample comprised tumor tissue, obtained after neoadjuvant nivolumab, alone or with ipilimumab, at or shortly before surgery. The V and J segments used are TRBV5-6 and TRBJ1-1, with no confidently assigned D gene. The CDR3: CASSHKNTEAFF. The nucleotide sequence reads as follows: TGTGCCAGCAGCCATAAGAACACTGAAGCTTTCTTT.